This T cell receptor beta chain originates from a study of cytomegalovirus exposure and HLA in healthy donors (dated by TCRdb to 2017 to 2019). Concerning the study at large: According to an earlier analysis of 587 of the donors, some 180 million T cells yielded over 90 million unique TCR beta sequences and less than 300 Gb of sequence data. An early release covering about 600 HLA-typed donors comprised about 300 gigabases of sequencing data and tens of millions of unique TCR sequences. The genetic ancestry cluster associated with self-reported Caucasian donors included around 76% of the approximately 430 genotyped donors. The study was designed to test whether signatures of past pathogen exposure could be identified by cataloging public T cell receptors. Using immunosequencing, the study profiled T cell repertoires from around 680 subjects and related those repertoires to cytomegalovirus serostatus. In addition to the first cohort of several hundred subjects, a separate validation cohort of 130 or so different subjects was used. To predict cytomegalovirus infection status, the study combined high-throughput TCR immunosequencing, statistical association of individual TCRs with disease status, and machine learning. To study patterns of TCR occurrence, a later analysis re-analyzed previously published TCR beta repertoires from several hundred donors and added high-resolution HLA genotyping. In the later analysis, no new phenotypic data were used to find candidate immune exposures; instead, reliance was placed on TCR beta sequences and their occurrence across donors. In an earlier analysis of a few hundred of the donors, high-throughput TCR beta sequencing was used to judge whether each TCR beta V gene segment behaved as functional or pseudogenic. Donor age, sex, ethnicity and CMV serostatus were collected together with the repertoire data. A later genetic analysis used genome-wide SNP genotypes for about three fifths of the 666 donors, treating that subset as a discovery cohort. Every discovery cohort repertoire had been produced on one sequencing platform. Both class I and class II loci were covered by HLA typing, at four-digit resolution. The number of donors typed differed by locus, with about 620-630 for A, B, C, DRB1 and DQB1, 522 for DQA1, about 610 for DPA1, and some 450 for DPB1. Roughly five DR-DQ haplotypes were treated as single units for association and clustering because of strong linkage in the cohort. On average, 235,054 unique TCR beta nucleotide sequences were sequenced per donor among some 420 genotyped donors of the cohort, with about 19% of those sequences being non-productive. Results and caveats for the whole study, not just this receptor: Because some donors lacked HLA typing at each locus, the association tests relied only on the typed subset. Roughly uniform sequencing depth across donors was assumed in presence/absence analyses, although this assumption may not hold. In vitro tests confirmed that a few of the cytomegalovirus-associated TCR beta chains recognize cytomegalovirus antigens. When HLA alleles, especially DR and DQ, strongly co-occurred, attributing TCR associations to individual alleles was difficult. A group of highly shared sequence variants was considered likely to be a technical artifact of the sequencing pipeline. The classifier was reported to diagnose cytomegalovirus status with high specificity and sensitivity in both the original and validation cohorts. In an earlier analysis of a few hundred of the donors, most TCR beta V segments were observed in productive rearrangements about 90% or about 30% of the time, broadly matching IMGT annotations. A later analysis found that TCR association rates varied across HLA loci, with DRB1 alleles showing the most associated TCRs and HLA-C alleles the fewest. Compared with the roughly 700-donor mean, donors in an Asian-associated ancestry cluster had fewer N-insertions in productive TCRs, according to a later genetic analysis. Several of the top co-occurrence clusters appeared to be linked to parvovirus B19, influenza, CMV and Epstein-Barr virus, according to a later analysis. Most TCR sequences were observed very rarely across donors, whereas some public TCRs were present in many individuals. Immune exposure information for the cohort was limited to CMV serostatus. V-gene and J-gene trimming of TCR beta chains was associated with a missense DCLRE1C variant in a later genetic analysis, and the association was replicated in an independent cohort. Because counts were too low, 15 to 20 rarely observed V segments, including chromosome 9 orphons, were left out of the earlier analysis of 587 of the donors. Linkage disequilibrium might explain the correlated functional status among segregating V segments, but an unknown experimental factor could not be ruled out. In a later analysis, some 17,000 TCR beta sequences were associated with specific HLA alleles at a false discovery rate of 0.05. Only TCR beta chains were sequenced in this cohort, and the absence of alpha or paired-chain data limited detectable features. In a later analysis, HLA-associated TCR beta chains showed more clonal expansion and lower generation probabilities than non-associated chains that were equally common. The authors suggested that the approach could potentially be extended to other disease states and immunological phenotypes. Because the 87-base-pair reads could not distinguish some IMGT-functional V segments, including TRBV6-2 and TRBV6-3, those segments were excluded. In the study, 150 to 200 TCR beta chains were listed as associated with cytomegalovirus. A later analysis found that most CMV-associated TCR beta chains appeared HLA-restricted, with HLA associations seemingly driven largely by CMV exposure. A further reported finding was that TCR beta sequences accurately predicted the HLA-A and HLA-B alleles for most subjects in the first cohort.

The protocol used for the library was the immunoSEQ multiplex PCR assay. A mixture of 60 forward primers for TCR Vbeta segments and 13 reverse primers for TCR Jbeta segments was used in the multiplex PCR. The CDR3 region of rearranged TCR beta genes was amplified from genomic DNA by a multiplex PCR assay. The amplified TCR beta libraries were sequenced on the Illumina HiSeq System as 87-base-pair reads. The paper's processing steps were these. Across the 600 to 700 repertoires, a later analysis counted 60 million to 90 million unique TCR beta chains, around 11 million of which were shared by at least two donors. Raw reads were error-corrected and collapsed into unique sequences by a nearest-neighbor algorithm in which closely related sequences were merged to remove PCR and sequencing errors. CDR3 sequences were aligned to IMGT reference sequences to assign V, D and J gene segments. For a sequence to be retained, at least a six-nucleotide match to both a V gene segment and a J gene segment was required. A rearrangement counted as productive if the CDR3 had no stop codons and remained in frame with V and J, and every other rearrangement counted as non-productive. Following IMGT convention, CDR3 was defined as the stretch from the second conserved V-encoded cysteine to the conserved J-encoded phenylalanine. The earlier analysis of about 560 of the donors excluded any sequence lacking an unambiguous match to a single V gene segment. An earlier analysis of some 500 of the donors classified V segments as functional when productive rearrangements were above 56.7% and as segregating when the standard deviation between donors was above 5%. A statistical classification framework was built to diagnose cytomegalovirus status from the catalog of TCR beta chain sequences. A later analysis assigned V and J genes by comparing TCR nucleotide sequences with IMGT/GENE-DB human TR gene sequences. In a later analysis, CDR3 sequences and most-parsimonious VDJ recombination scenarios were assigned using the TCRdist pipeline. In a later analysis, each TCR beta chain was defined by its CDR3 amino acid sequence together with its V-gene family, and reads lacking a unique V-gene family were excluded. As a way to deal with suspected cross-contamination and a sequencing artifact, a later analysis dropped hundreds of nucleotide sequences that were highly shared and had low generation probability. In a later analysis, a clonal expansion index was calculated for each public chain from normalized within-repertoire ranks of inferred template counts. In a later analysis, generation probabilities were computed using a VDJ recombination model fitted to out-of-frame rearrangements, and the results were checked against IGoR. A later analysis scored TCR-TCR, TCR-HLA and TCR-CMV co-occurrence with hypergeometric tests, applying a repertoire-size bias correction to TCR pairs. To estimate false discovery rates, a later analysis permuted the HLA or CMV assignments 20 times. In a later analysis, co-occurring TCRs were grouped with DBSCAN, and TCRdist sequence similarity was added when clustering was performed within HLA-allele-positive subsets. Repertoires with fewer than 30,000 or more than 120,000 public chains were left out of co-occurrence clustering, as were five repertoires with anomalous nucleotide sharing. Not all clones reach the TCRdb copy of this immuneACCESS table, which keeps in-frame sequences only. Checked studies attribute under half of the gap to unresolved V genes and leave the rest unexplained. V and J calls and clone size come straight from that table; D and trimming were deduced from the DNA. This sample gives tens of thousands of clones in total; about 81% of them show up just once. The ten biggest clones cover roughly 47% of the sample.

Ends trimmed: V by 8 bases, J by 2 bases; bases unmatched to a gene: 9. There are 15 amino acids in the CDR3, from cysteine to phenylalanine inclusive. Only the CDR3 portion is preserved as DNA: 45 bases, with reading frame beginning at the first base. The CDR1 and CDR2 encoded by the germline V gene are MDHEN and SYDVKM. On this clone: Its cognate antigen has yet to be identified. No qualities accompany the bases; no much larger clone lies one base away.

The cohort consisted of fewer than 700 healthy bone marrow donors. Cohort members were all nominally healthy when sampled, although unrecorded immune exposures were likely present. The donor was CMV seropositive and was included in the group of some 290 seropositive cohort members. A peripheral blood sample was collected from each donor, and TCR beta sequencing was performed on peripheral blood mononuclear cells. Genomic DNA was extracted from the blood cell samples with the Qiagen DNeasy Blood Extraction Kit. The clonotype comes from a man aged 50 to 60 in good health and CMV-seropositive. The sample consisted of PBMCs. The receptor chain draws on TRBV28 and TRBJ2-5, with 9 central nucleotides matching TRBD2. The CDR3 region: CASSLRAGGQETQYF. The sequence in DNA is TGTGCCAGCTCCCTAAGGGCGGGAGGGCAAGAGACCCAGTACTTC.